The 13 T cell receptor beta chains listed next were all sequenced from one sample in a study of T-cell memory formation after mild COVID-19. TCRdb ran MiXCR on the 5' RACE reads and lists one entry per CDR3 protein. Of roughly 350,000 distinct CDR3 sequences listed, around 27% were seen once; the top ten hold about 14%. The sample comprised PBMCs or a T cell subset sorted from them (not recorded which). These receptors originate from an adult woman who had mild COVID-19 (a few samples of this study predate the infection). Cell type and time point are not known.

This clonotype was counted once. The genes are TRBV6-5 and TRBJ1-6; the D is unclear. Germline V lookup: CDR1 MNHEY, CDR2 SVGAGI. The length of the CDR3 is 12 residues. Trimming removed 5 bases at V and 9 bases at J, with 8 bases between. The CDR3 DNA is TGTGCCAGCAGTGATCGAGGTTCACCCCTCCACTTT. Protein product: CASSDRGSPLHF.

V is TRBV6-1 and J is TRBJ1-5; 9 bases agree with TRBD1. The germline gives CDR1 MNHNS, CDR2 SASEGT. CDR3 size: 13 residues. Trimming at V came to 8 bases and at J to 7 bases, leaving 6 bases not matched to a gene. The CDR3 spells CASGGQGGQPQHF. CDR3 DNA sequence: TGTGCCAGCGGGGGACAGGGCGGCCAGCCCCAGCATTTT.

The chain is built from TRBV5-1 and TRBJ2-5; D is possibly TRBD2 (6 bases). Germline CDR1 SGHRS, CDR2 YFSETQ. V dropped 3 bases and J dropped 5 bases, with 23 bases sitting between them. This CDR3 region has 17 residues. The CDR3 is CASSSSSRTRGEETQYF. In DNA form, the CDR3 reads TGCGCCAGCAGCTCCAGCAGCAGAACACGCGGGGAGGAGACCCAGTACTTC.

This clonotype was observed a few times. The J gene is TRBJ2-7, the V gene TRBV7-8, with D possibly matching TRBD1 (6 bases). Germline CDR1 reads SGHVS; CDR2 reads FQNEAQ. The CDR3 loop spans 16 amino acids. Trimming took off 5 bases at V and 3 bases at J, with 20 bases between the two ends. CDR3 amino acids: CASSNTRGLGDYEQYF. The CDR3 nucleotides read TGTGCCAGCAGCAACACCAGGGGTCTTGGGGACTACGAGCAGTACTTC. Full variable domain (missing parts from reference TRBV7-8 and TRBJ2-7): GAGVSQSPRYKVAKRGQDVALRCDPISGHVSLFWYQQALGQGPEFLTYFQNEAQLDKSGLPSDRFFAERPEGSVSTLKIQRTQQEDSAVYLCASSNTRGLGDYEQYFGPGTRLTVT.

The CDR3 bases are TGTGCCACCCTCCAGCGGGAGGGCCTGAACTACGAGCAGTACTTC. Translation gives CATLQREGLNYEQYF. J is TRBJ2-7 and V is TRBV21-1; TRBD2, the D gene given by the table, was not confirmed from the DNA. TRBV21-1 is labeled a pseudogene. This CDR3 is built from 15 residues.

The rearrangement joins TRBV7-6 to TRBJ1-2; TRBD1 aligns across 7 bases. Germline values: CDR1 SGHVS, CDR2 FNYEAQ. The CDR3 runs to 15 residues. V lost 5 bases and J lost 4; bases outside the gene matches: 10. DNA of the CDR3: TGTGCCAGCAGCATAGGACAGGACCCCATCTATGGCTACACCTTC. Protein: CASSIGQDPIYGYTF.

This chain connects TRBV20-1 to TRBJ2-1; TRBD2 agrees at 14 bases. This CDR3 has 15 amino acids. Germline-derived CDR1 and CDR2 are DFQATT and SNEGSKA (reference sequence). With V trimmed by 0 bases and J by 8 bases, 3 bases remained unmatched. This chain's CDR3 is CSARDGLAGGHEQFF. CDR3 DNA: TGCAGTGCTAGAGATGGACTAGCGGGAGGTCATGAGCAGTTCTTC.

V is TRBV5-5 and J is TRBJ2-1; D is possibly TRBD2 (5 bases). Germline values: CDR1 SGHKS, CDR2 YYEKEE (reference sequence). Trimming took off 6 bases at V and 8 bases at J, with 18 bases between the two ends. The CDR3 consists of 14 residues. CDR3 in amino acids: CASNLAWGSHEQFF. Written as DNA, the CDR3 is TGTGCCAGCAACCTAGCTTGGGGATCTCATGAGCAGTTCTTC.

This chain connects TRBV7-2 to TRBJ2-1; perhaps TRBD2 as D (6 bases). Trimming took off 3 bases at V and 15 bases at J, with 15 bases between the two ends. The CDR3 covers 12 residues. The germline CDR1 and CDR2 sequences are SGHTA and FQGNSA. The CDR3 nucleotides read TGTGCCAGCAGCTTGGCGGGACTGGAGGTGTTCTTC. Its translation is CASSLAGLEVFF. Together with reference TRBV7-2 and TRBJ2-1, the CDR3 gives the full variable domain: GAGVSQSPSNKVTEKGKDVELRCDPISGHTALYWYRQSLGQGLEFLIYFQGNSAPDKSGLPSDRFSAERTGGSVSTLTIQRTQQEDSAVYLCASSLAGLEVFFGPGTRLTVL.

This clonotype has a handful of counts. The chain is built from TRBV27 and TRBJ2-2; 8 bases map to TRBD2. Trimming at V came to 6 bases and at J to 6 bases, leaving 12 bases not matched to a gene. Germline CDR1 and CDR2: MNHEY and SMNVEV (reference sequence). The CDR3 has 16 residues. The CDR3 bases are TGTGCCAGCAGGAGACTAGCGCAACGGGCCGCCGGGGAGCTGTTTTTT. Its translation is CASRRLAQRAAGELFF.

This chain joins TRBV27 and TRBJ1-1, with D hard to call. The germline V gene encodes CDR1 MNHEY and CDR2 SMNVEV (reference sequence). The CDR3 is made up of 16 amino acids. V was pared by 6 bases and J by 5 bases, with 22 bases between. Written as DNA, the CDR3 is TGTGCCAGCAGGCCCCGGGTCAATCGGGGAAGTACTGAAGCTTTCTTT. Its translation: CASRPRVNRGSTEAFF.

This clonotype occurred many times. The junction shows a germline mismatch at one end, possibly a read error. The DNA for the CDR3 is TGTGCTAGCAGCTCTTTCGGCCGTGATTCGGAGACCCAGTACTTC. Translation gives CASSSFGRDSETQYF. The chain uses TRBV7-7 and TRBJ2-5; D unresolved. The CDR3 runs to 15 residues. In germline, CDR1 is SSHAT, CDR2 FNYEAQ (reference sequence).

The V call is TRBV18, the J call TRBJ1-1; a weak D match, TRBD1 (5 bases). Germline CDR1 is KGHSH and CDR2 is LQKENI. Trimming took 7 bases from V and 2 from J, leaving 8 bases between them. This CDR3 has 12 amino acids. CDR3 sequence (DNA): TGTGCCAGCTTCGGGGCAAACACTGAAGCTTTCTTT. Protein sequence: CASFGANTEAFF. The whole variable domain, remainder taken from reference TRBV18 and TRBJ1-1, is NAGVMQNPRHLVRRRGQEARLRCSPMKGHSHVYWYRQLPEEGLKFMVYLQKENIIDESGMPKERFSAEFPKEGPSILRIQQVVRGDSAAYFCASFGANTEAFFGQGTRLTVV.